This T cell receptor (beta chain) is from a study of T-cell memory formation after mild COVID-19. Turning to the study itself: Clusters of TCRs were largely donor specific. Points from the study as a whole: The main location of contracting CD4+ clones was CM and EM, and that of contracting CD8+ clones was EMRA. Certain responding clones were present in pre-infection memory, suggesting participation of cross-reactive memory.

TCRdb used MiXCR to reprocess the 5' RACE reads, holding one entry per CDR3 protein. The table includes 200,000 to 250,000 distinct CDR3 sequences, 8% to 10% detected once. Looked up from germline, CDR1 is KGHSH and CDR2 is LQKENI. The CDR3 runs to 14 residues. Trimming left V 0 bases short and J 6 bases short, with 9 bases between. Comments on this clonotype: The antigen remains unidentified.

Source material: PBMCs or a T cell subset sorted from them (not recorded which). This TCR was recovered from a man between 18 and 29 years old who had mild COVID-19 (a few samples of this study predate the infection). Cell type and time point are not known. The J gene is TRBJ2-1, the V gene TRBV18; D is ambiguous. CDR3 region: CASSPPNSINEQFF. In DNA, the CDR3 is TGTGCCAGCTCACCACCGAACAGCATCAATGAGCAGTTCTTC. The variable domain in full, completed from reference TRBV18 and TRBJ2-1, reads NAGVMQNPRHLVRRRGQEARLRCSPMKGHSHVYWYRQLPEEGLKFMVYLQKENIIDESGMPKERFSAEFPKEGPSILRIQQVVRGDSAAYFCASSPPNSINEQFFGPGTRLTVL.